This T cell receptor (beta chain) was recorded in a study of blood T cell repertoires in COVID-19. Study in general: PBMCs, B-cell-depleted T cells, or T cells provided the cDNA or gDNA that made up the material.

Enrolled during active infection, Seattle patients were then followed longitudinally. Germline loops: CDR1 SGHAT, CDR2 FQDESV (reference sequence). J gave up 8 bases and V 2 bases, and 6 bases lay outside the gene matches. The CDR3 length is 14 residues. Produced via immunoSEQ multiplex PCR; TCRdb's table is partial and in-frame only. Of some 150,000 clones in the sample, about 86% were seen once. V and J are TRBV11-1 and TRBJ2-3; 8 bases fit TRBD2. Sequencing was performed on peripheral blood. The TCR comes from a woman aged 55-70 years with COVID-19, enrolled during active disease. The CDR3 coding sequence is TGTGCCAGCAGCTTATCGGGAGGGCCTGGTACGCAGTATTTT. It is translated as CASSLSGGPGTQYF.